The 6 T cell receptor beta chains given below trace back to one sample, sequenced in a study of T cells in Graves' hyperthyroidism and ophthalmopathy. It was RNA transcripts that yielded the amplified TCR beta CDR3 regions. The HTBI primer set drove a first-round RT-PCR of the TCR CDR3. TCRdb called the multiplex PCR reads again in MiXCR, with one record for every CDR3 protein. The sample lists about 290,000 distinct CDR3 sequences, 10% to 15% seen once, with 7.8% in the top ten. Sequencing was done on a sample of blood. The receptors stem from a woman aged 25 to 39 with Graves' hyperthyroidism that later progressed to Graves' ophthalmopathy.

The table lists this clonotype with many counts. This sequence joins TRBV28 and TRBJ1-2, with 11 bases aligning to TRBD1. There are 15 residues in the CDR3. The germline gives CDR1 MDHEN, CDR2 SYDVKM. V lost 7 bases to trimming and J lost 8 bases; unmatched junction nucleotides: 12. The CDR3: CASTTPDRGRGGYTF. CDR3 DNA: TGTGCCAGCACGACTCCGGACAGGGGGCGAGGAGGCTACACCTTC.

This clonotype has a count of ten or more. The genes are TRBV7-2 and TRBJ1-2; TRBD1 is a possible D gene (6 bases). The CDR3 is 16 amino acids. The germline V gene has CDR1 SGHTA and CDR2 FQGNSA. Trimming took 5 bases from V and 0 from J, leaving 16 bases between them. DNA for the CDR3: TGTGCCAGCAGCCCCGGGGGGCCAGGGGCTAACTATGGCTACACCTTC. It encodes CASSPGGPGANYGYTF.

This rearrangement joins TRBV28 to TRBJ1-2, with 8 nucleotides matching TRBD1. V dropped 4 bases and J dropped 8; count of bases not matched to a gene: 9. Germline V lookup: CDR1 MDHEN, CDR2 SYDVKM. This CDR3 is built from 14 residues. The CDR3 DNA follows: TGTGCCAGCAGTTCCGGGCAGGGGGCAATGGGCTACACCTTC. Translation: CASSSGQGAMGYTF.

Of note for this clonotype: One junction end disagrees with the germline gene, perhaps due to a read error. This chain connects TRBV19 to TRBJ2-5; possibly TRBD1 for D (6 bases). Looked up from germline, CDR1 is LNHDA and CDR2 is SQIVND (reference sequence). The CDR3 totals 14 residues. This chain's CDR3 is CASSIELGQGTQYF. CDR3 in DNA: TGTGCCAGTAGTATAGAATTGGGACAAGGGACCCAGTACTTC.

There are many counts of this clonotype. The genes are TRBV3-1 and TRBJ1-1; tentatively, D is TRBD1 (6 bases). With 2 bases removed from V and 0 bases from J, the gap between germline ends came to 10 bases. The CDR3 runs to 15 residues. In germline, CDR1 is LGHDT, CDR2 YNNKEL (reference sequence). CDR3 nucleotides: TGTGCCAGCAGCCAACCAGGGGTCATGAACACTGAAGCTTTCTTT. Translating it yields CASSQPGVMNTEAFF. The variable domain in full, completed from reference TRBV3-1 and TRBJ1-1, reads DTAVSQTPKYLVTQMGNDKSIKCEQNLGHDTMYWYKQDSKKFLKIMFSYNNKELIINETVPNRFSPKSPDKAHLNLHINSLELGDSAVYFCASSQPGVMNTEAFFGQGTRLTVV.

This CDR3 reads CSVRLSGELFF. DNA for the CDR3: TGCAGCGTTCGCCTCTCCGGGGAGCTGTTTTTT. The chain is built from TRBV29-1 and TRBJ2-2; D not resolved. This CDR3 region has 11 residues. V was shortened by 5 bases and J by 6 bases, with 7 bases between the two germline ends. Germline V gene sequence: CDR1 SQVTM, CDR2 ANQGSEA.